The clone carrying this T cell receptor beta chain was seen more than once but under ten times. The target antigen is unknown. The data belong to a study of blood T cells in healthy people across ages. Overall study context: There was about one barcoded beta molecule captured by template switching per two T cells. Regarding the study as a whole: No conclusive comparison of naive versus antigen-experienced cells was possible with unsorted PBMCs.

Germline CDR1 SGHTA, CDR2 FQGNSA. The CDR3 is 15 residues long. V shed 1 base and J shed 1 base, with 10 bases lying between them. The second PCR ran roughly 7 to 12 cycles with a sample-barcoded 5' primer and J-beta primers. One entry per CDR3 protein results from TCRdb running MiXCR on the 5' RACE reads. This sample yields nearly 800,000 distinct CDR3 sequences, of which just under 25% are seen a single time; approximately 3.7% belongs to the top ten. Separately, the same data were catalogued under a study of T cells of mothers and their children.

V is TRBV7-2 and J is TRBJ1-1; TRBD1 is a possible D gene (5 bases). Sequenced input: blood. The origin of this receptor is a boy between 10 and 17 years old in good health. The CDR3, as DNA: TGTGCCAGCAGCTTAGGACCAACAGGGAACACTGAAGCTTTCTTT. Its protein product is CASSLGPTGNTEAFF.